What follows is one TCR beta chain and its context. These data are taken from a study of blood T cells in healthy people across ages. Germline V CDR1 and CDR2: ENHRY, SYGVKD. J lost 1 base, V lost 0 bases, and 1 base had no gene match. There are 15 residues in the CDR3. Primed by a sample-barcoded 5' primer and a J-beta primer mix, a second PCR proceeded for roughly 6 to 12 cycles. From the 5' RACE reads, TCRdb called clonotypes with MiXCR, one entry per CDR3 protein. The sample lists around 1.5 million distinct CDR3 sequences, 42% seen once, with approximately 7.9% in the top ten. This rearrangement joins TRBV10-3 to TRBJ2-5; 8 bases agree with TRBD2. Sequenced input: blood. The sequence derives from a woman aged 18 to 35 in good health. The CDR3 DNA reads TGTGCCATCAGTGAGTCCCTAGCGGGCCAAGAGACCCAGTACTTC. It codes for CAISESLAGQETQYF.